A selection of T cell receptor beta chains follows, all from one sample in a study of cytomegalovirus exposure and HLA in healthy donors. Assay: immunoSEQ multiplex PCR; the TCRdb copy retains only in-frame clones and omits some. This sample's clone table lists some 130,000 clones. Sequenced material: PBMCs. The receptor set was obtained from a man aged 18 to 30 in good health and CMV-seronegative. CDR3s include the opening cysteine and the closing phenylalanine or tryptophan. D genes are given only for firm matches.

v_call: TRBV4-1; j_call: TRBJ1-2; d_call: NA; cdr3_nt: TGCGCCAGCAACCCCGGACAGCTTAGCTATGGCTACACCTTC; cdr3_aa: CASNPGQLSYGYTF
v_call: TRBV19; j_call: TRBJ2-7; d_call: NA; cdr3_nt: TGTGCCAGTAGTATAGATGCAACTAGTCCCTGGTACGAGCAGTACTTC; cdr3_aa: CASSIDATSPWYEQYF
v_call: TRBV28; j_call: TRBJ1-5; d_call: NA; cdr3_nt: TGTGCCAGCAGTTTCGATCCGAGAGGGTGGCCTAATCAGCCCCAGCATTTT; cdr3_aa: CASSFDPRGWPNQPQHF
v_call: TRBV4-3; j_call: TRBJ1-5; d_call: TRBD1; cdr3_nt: TGCGCCAGCAGCCAACAGGGGGGTCAGCCCCAGCATTTT; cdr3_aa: CASSQQGGQPQHF
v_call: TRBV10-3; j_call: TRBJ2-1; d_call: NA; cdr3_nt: TGTGCCATCCAAACCATGGGGGGGGCCGGTAATGAGCAGTTCTTC; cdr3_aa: CAIQTMGGAGNEQFF
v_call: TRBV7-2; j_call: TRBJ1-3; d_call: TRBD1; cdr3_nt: TGTGCCAGCAGCCCAGGGGGTCCCTCTGGAAACACCATATATTTT; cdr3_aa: CASSPGGPSGNTIYF
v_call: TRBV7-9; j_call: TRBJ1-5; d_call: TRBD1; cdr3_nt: TGTGCCAGCAGCTCGCGGGGTGGGACAGGGCAACATCAGCCCCAGCATTTT; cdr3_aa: CASSSRGGTGQHQPQHF
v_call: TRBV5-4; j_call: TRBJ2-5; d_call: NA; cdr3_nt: TGTGCCAGCAGCTTGGCCACAGGGTCTCAAGAGACCCAGTACTTC; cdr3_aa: CASSLATGSQETQYF
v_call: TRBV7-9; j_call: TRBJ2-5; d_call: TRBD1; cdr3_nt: TGTGCCAGCAGCCCGGTTGATCAGGGACAGGAGACCCAGTACTTC; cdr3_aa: CASSPVDQGQETQYF
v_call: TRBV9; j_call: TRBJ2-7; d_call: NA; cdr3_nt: TGTGCCAGCAGCCTCGGGGGACCTTCCTACGAGCAGTACTTC; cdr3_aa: CASSLGGPSYEQYF
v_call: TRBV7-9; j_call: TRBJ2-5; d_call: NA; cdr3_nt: TGTGCCAGCAGCTCGGGAACTTGGGCAGAGACCCAGTACTTC; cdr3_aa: CASSSGTWAETQYF
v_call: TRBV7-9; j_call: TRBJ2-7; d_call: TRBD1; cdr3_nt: TGTGCCGCCGGGACAGGGCGCTACGAGCAGTACTTC; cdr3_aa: CAAGTGRYEQYF
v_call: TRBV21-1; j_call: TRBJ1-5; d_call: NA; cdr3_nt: TGTGCCAGCAGCAAAGAAACGGGGGGTAATCAGCCCCAGCATTTT; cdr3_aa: CASSKETGGNQPQHF
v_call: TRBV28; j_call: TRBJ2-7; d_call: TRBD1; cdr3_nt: TGTGCCAGCAGCCCACAAACCCCCGGGACAGGGATGGCCTACGAGCAGTACTTC; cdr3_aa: CASSPQTPGTGMAYEQYF
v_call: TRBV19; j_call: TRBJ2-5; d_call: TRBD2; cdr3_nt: TGTGCCAGTAGCCCAGCGGCGGGGGGGACCCAGTACTTC; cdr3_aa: CASSPAAGGTQYF
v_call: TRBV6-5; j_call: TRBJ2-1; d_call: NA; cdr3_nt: TGTGCCAGCAGTTACTTGGGTAGCGGAACCTACAATGAGCAGTTCTTC; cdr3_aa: CASSYLGSGTYNEQFF
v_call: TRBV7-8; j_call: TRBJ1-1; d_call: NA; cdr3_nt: TGTGCCAGCAGCTTAGGAGGTGGCCGGAACACTGAAGCTTTCTTT; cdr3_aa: CASSLGGGRNTEAFF
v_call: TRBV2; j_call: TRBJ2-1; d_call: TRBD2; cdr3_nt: TGTGCCAGCAGTGAATCCAGCGGGGGATGGAAGTTCTTC; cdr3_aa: CASSESSGGWKFF
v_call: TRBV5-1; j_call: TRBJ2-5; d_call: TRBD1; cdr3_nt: TGCGCCAGCTTTTTGGACAGGGGACCCCCCGAGGGGACCCAGTACTTC; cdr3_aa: CASFLDRGPPEGTQYF
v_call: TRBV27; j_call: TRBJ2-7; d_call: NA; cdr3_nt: TGTGCCAGCAGTTTATCGGGCGATTTCGGCGAGCAGTACTTC; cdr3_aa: CASSLSGDFGEQYF
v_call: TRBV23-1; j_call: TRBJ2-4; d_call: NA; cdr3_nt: TGCGCCAGCAGACCGGGACAACTAGCCAAAAACATTCAGTACTTC; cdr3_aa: CASRPGQLAKNIQYF
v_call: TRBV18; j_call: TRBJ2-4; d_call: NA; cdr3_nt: TGTGCCAGCTCACCACAATGGGGGCGAACCAAAAACATTCAGTACTTC; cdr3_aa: CASSPQWGRTKNIQYF
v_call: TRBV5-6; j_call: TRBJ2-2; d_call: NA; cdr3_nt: TGTGCCAGCAGCTTGGTAGCCGCCTACTTTACCGGGGAGCTGTTTTTT; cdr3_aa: CASSLVAAYFTGELFF
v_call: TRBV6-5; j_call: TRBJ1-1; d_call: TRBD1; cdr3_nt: TGTGCCAGCTCTAGGAGGACAGGGGCGGGGACTGAAGCTTTCTTT; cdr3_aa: CASSRRTGAGTEAFF
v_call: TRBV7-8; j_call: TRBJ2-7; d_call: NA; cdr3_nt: TGTGCCAGCAGCTTAGGAAGGGGCAAGTCCTACGAGCAGTACTTC; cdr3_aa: CASSLGRGKSYEQYF
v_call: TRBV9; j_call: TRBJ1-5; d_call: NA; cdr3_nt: TGTGCCAGCAGCGAGTCGATAGCTCAGGGGCCCCAGCATTTT; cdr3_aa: CASSESIAQGPQHF
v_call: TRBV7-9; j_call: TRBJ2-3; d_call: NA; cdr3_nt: TGTGCCAGCAGCTTAACGGTAGCAGATACGCAGTATTTT; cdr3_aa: CASSLTVADTQYF
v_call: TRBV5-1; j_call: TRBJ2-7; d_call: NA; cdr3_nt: TGCGCCAGCAGCTTGCGTGAGGACAGCTCCTACGAGCAGTACTTC; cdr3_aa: CASSLREDSSYEQYF
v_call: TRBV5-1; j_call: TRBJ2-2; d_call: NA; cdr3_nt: TGCGCCAGCAGCTCTGGGCGGGACACCGGGGAGCTGTTTTTT; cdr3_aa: CASSSGRDTGELFF
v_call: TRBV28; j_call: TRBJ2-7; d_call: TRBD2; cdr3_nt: TGTGCCAGCAGTTTAGGGCTAGCGGGTGAGCAGTACTTC; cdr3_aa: CASSLGLAGEQYF
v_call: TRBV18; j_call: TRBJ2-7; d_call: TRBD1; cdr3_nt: TGTGCCAGCTCCCAGACAGGGCCCTACGAGCAGTACTTC; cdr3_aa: CASSQTGPYEQYF
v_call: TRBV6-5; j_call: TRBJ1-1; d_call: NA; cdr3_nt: TGTGCCAGCAGTTACTCGAGGTTAGGGAGCACTGAAGCTTTCTTT; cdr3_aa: CASSYSRLGSTEAFF
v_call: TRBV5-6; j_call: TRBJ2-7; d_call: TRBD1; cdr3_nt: TGTGCCAGCAGCCCAGGGGACAGGGAGTCGGGCGAGCAGTACTTC; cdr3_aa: CASSPGDRESGEQYF
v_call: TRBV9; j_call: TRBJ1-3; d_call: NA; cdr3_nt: TGTGCCAGCAGCGTCGGACAGGGAAACACCATATATTTT; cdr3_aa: CASSVGQGNTIYF
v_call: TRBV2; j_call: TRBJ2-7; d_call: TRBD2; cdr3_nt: TGTGCCAGCAGGGACGGGACTAGCGGCTCCTACGAGCAGTACTTC; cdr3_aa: CASRDGTSGSYEQYF